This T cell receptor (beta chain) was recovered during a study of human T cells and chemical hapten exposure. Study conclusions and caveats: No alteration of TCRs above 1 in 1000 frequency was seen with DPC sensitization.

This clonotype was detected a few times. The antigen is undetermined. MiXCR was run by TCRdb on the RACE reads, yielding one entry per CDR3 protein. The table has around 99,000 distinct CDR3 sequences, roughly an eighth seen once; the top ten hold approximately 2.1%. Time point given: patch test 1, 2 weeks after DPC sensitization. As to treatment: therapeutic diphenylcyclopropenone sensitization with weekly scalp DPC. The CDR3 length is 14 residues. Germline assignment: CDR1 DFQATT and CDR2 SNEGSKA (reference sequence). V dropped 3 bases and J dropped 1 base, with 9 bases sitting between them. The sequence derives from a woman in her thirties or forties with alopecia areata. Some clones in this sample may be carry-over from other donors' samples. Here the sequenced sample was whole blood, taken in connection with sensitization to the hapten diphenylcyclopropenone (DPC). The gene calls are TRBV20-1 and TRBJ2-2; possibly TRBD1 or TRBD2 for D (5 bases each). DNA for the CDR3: TGCAGTGCTAGGGGACCCAGGAACACCGGGGAGCTGTTTTTT. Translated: CSARGPRNTGELFF.